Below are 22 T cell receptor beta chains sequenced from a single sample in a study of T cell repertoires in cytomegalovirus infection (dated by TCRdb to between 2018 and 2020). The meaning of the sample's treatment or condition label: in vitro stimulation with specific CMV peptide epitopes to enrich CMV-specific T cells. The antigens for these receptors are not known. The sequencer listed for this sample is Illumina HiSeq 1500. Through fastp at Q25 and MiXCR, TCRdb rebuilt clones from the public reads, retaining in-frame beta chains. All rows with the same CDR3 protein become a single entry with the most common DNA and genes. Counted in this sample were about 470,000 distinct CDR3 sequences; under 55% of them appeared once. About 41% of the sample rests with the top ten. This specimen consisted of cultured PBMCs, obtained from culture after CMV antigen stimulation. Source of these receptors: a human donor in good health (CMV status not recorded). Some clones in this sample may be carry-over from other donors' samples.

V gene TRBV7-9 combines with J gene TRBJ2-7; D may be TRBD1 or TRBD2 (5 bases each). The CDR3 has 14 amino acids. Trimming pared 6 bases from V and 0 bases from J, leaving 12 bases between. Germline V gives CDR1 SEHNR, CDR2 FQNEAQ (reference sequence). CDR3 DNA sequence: TGTGCCAGCAGTGGGGCAGGGAGCTCCTACGAGCAGTACTTC. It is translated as CASSGAGSSYEQYF. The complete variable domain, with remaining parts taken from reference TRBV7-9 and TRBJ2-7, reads DTGVSQNPRHKITKRGQNVTFRCDPISEHNRLYWYRQTLGQGPEFLTYFQNEAQLEKSRLLSDRFSAERPKGSFSTLEIQRTEQGDSAMYLCASSGAGSSYEQYFGPGTRLTVT.

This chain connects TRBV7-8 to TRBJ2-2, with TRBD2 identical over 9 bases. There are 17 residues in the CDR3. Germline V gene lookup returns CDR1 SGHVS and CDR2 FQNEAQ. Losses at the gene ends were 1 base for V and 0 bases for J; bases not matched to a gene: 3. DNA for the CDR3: TGTGCCAGCAGCTTAGGACTAGCGGTCGCGAACACCGGGGAGCTGTTTTTT. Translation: CASSLGLAVANTGELFF.

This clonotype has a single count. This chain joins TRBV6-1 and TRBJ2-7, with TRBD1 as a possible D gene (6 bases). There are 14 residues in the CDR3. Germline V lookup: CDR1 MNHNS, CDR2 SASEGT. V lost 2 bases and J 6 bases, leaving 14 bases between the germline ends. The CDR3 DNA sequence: TGTGCCAGCAGTGAAATCAAGGGGGTCGGCGAGCAGTACTTC. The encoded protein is CASSEIKGVGEQYF.

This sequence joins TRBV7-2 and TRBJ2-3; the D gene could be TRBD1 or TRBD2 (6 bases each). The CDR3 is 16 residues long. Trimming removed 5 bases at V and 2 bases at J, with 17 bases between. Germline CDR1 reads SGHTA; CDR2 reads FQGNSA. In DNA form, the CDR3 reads TGTGCCAGCAGCCCCCGCGGAGGGGGGTTCACAGATACGCAGTATTTT. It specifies CASSPRGGGFTDTQYF.

The CDR3 region is CSASQPNEKLFF. The DNA for the CDR3 is TGCAGTGCTAGTCAGCCTAATGAAAAACTGTTTTTT. The V and J genes are TRBV20-1 and TRBJ1-4; no clear D. The CDR3 spans 12 residues. Between the trimmed V and J ends, which lost 3 bases and 3 bases, there was a span of 5 bases. The V gene's germline CDR1 is DFQATT and CDR2 SNEGSKA (reference sequence).

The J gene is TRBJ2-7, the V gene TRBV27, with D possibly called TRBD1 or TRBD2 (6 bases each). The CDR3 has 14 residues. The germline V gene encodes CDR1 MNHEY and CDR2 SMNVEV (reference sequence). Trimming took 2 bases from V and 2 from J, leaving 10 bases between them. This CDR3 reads CASSLRGDPYEQYF. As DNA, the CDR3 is TGTGCCAGCAGTTTAAGGGGGGACCCCTACGAGCAGTACTTC.

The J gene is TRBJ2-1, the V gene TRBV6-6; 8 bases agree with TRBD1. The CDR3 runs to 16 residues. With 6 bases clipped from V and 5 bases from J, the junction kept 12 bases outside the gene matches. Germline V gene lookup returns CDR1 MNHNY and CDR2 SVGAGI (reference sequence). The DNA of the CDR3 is TGTGCCAGCAGGCAACTCTTCAGGGGGCGGGACAATGAGCAGTTCTTC. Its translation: CASRQLFRGRDNEQFF.

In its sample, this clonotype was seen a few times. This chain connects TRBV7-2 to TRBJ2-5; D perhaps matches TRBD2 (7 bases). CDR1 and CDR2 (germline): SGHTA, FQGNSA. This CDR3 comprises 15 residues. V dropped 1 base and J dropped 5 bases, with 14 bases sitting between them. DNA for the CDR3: TGTGCCAGCAGCTTAGGGTCCCGGGGGGCGGAGACCCAGTACTTC. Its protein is CASSLGSRGAETQYF.

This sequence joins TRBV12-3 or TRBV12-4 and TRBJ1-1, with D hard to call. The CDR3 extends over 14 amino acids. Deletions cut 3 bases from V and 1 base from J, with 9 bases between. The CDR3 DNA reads TGTGCCAGCAGTTTCGGCCGCCGGAACACTGAAGCTTTCTTT. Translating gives CASSFGRRNTEAFF.

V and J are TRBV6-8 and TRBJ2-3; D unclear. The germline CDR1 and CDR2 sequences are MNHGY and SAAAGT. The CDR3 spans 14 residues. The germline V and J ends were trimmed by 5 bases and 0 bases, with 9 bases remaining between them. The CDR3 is CASSRVSSTDTQYF. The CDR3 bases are TGTGCCAGCAGTAGGGTATCTAGCACAGATACGCAGTATTTT.

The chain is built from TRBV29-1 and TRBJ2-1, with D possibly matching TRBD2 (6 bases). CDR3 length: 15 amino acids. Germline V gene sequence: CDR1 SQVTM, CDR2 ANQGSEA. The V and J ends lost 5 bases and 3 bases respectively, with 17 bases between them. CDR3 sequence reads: CSVSGGRKNYNEQFF. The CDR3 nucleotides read TGCAGCGTTTCCGGGGGACGTAAGAACTACAATGAGCAGTTCTTC.

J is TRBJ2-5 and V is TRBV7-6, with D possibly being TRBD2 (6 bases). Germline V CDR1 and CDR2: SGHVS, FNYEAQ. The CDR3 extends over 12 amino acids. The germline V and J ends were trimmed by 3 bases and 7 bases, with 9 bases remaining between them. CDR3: CASSFAEGTQYF. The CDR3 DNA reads TGTGCCAGCAGCTTCGCGGAGGGGACCCAGTACTTC.

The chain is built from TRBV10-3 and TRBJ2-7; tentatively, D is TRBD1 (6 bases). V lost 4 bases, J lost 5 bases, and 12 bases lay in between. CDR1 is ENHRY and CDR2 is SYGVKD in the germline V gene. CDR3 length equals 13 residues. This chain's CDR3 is CAISADTGNEQYF. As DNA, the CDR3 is TGTGCCATCAGTGCCGATACAGGGAACGAGCAGTACTTC.

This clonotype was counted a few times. In nucleotides, the CDR3 is TGTGCCAGCAGTTACTCCTCGGTGGAGGGGGAACCAGCCAAAAACATTCAGTACTTC. It yields the protein CASSYSSVEGEPAKNIQYF. This rearrangement joins TRBV6-2 or TRBV6-3 to TRBJ2-4, with D possibly being TRBD1 or TRBD2 (6 bases each). Germline CDR1 is MNHEY and CDR2 is SVGEGT. Trimming left V 0 bases short and J 0 bases short, with 18 bases between. The CDR3 length is 19 residues.

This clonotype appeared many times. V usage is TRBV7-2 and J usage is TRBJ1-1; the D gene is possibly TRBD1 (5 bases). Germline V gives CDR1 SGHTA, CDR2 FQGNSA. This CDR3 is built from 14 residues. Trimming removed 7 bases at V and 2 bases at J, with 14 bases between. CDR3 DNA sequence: TGTGCCAGCATCCAGGGTTCCAGAAACACTGAAGCTTTCTTT. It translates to CASIQGSRNTEAFF. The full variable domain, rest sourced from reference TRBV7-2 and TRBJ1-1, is GAGVSQSPSNKVTEKGKDVELRCDPISGHTALYWYRQSLGQGLEFLIYFQGNSAPDKSGLPSDRFSAERTGGSVSTLTIQRTQQEDSAVYLCASIQGSRNTEAFFGQGTRLTVV.

The CDR3 is CASSKDRDEQYF. CDR3 coding DNA: TGTGCCAGCAGTAAGGACAGGGACGAGCAGTACTTC. The chain is built from TRBV2 and TRBJ2-7; TRBD1 aligns across 8 bases. There are 12 residues in the CDR3. Trimming removed 5 bases from V and 5 bases from J; junction bases left unmatched: 2. CDR1 is SNHLY, CDR2 FYNNEI, per germline.

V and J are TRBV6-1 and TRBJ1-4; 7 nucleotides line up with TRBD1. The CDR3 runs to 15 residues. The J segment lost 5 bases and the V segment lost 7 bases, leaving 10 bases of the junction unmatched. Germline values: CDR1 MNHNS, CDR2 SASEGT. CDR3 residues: CASTPGTARNEKLFF. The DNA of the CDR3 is TGTGCCAGCACCCCGGGGACAGCGAGGAATGAAAAACTGTTTTTT.

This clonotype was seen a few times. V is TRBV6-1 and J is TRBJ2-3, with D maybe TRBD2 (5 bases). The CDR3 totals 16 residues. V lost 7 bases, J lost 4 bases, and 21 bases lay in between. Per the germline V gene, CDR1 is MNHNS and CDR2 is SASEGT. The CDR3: CASTRPWRHHPDTQYF. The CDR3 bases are TGTGCCAGCACCCGACCCTGGAGGCATCACCCAGATACGCAGTATTTT.

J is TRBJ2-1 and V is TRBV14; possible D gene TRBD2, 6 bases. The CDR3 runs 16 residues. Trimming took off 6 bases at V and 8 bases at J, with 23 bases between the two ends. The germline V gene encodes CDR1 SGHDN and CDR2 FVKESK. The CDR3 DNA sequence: TGTGCCAGCAGGCATCGAGAGGGAGGAATTTTCGATGAGCAGTTCTTC. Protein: CASRHREGGIFDEQFF. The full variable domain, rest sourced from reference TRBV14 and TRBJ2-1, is EAGVTQFPSHSVIEKGQTVTLRCDPISGHDNLYWYRRVMGKEIKFLLHFVKESKQDESGMPNNRFLAERTGGTYSTLKVQPAELEDSGVYFCASRHREGGIFDEQFFGPGTRLTVL.

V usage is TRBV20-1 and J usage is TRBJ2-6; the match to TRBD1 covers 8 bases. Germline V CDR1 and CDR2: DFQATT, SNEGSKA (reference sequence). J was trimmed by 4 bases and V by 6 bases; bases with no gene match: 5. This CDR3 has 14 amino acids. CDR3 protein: CSAKDRDGANVLTF. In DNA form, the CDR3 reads TGCAGTGCAAAGGACAGGGACGGGGCCAACGTCCTGACTTTC.

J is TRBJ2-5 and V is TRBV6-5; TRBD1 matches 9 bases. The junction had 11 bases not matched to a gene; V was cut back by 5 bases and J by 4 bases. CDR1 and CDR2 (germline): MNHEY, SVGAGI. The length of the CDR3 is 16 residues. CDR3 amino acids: CASSGSTGGRGETQYF. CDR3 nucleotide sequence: TGTGCCAGCAGTGGGTCGACAGGGGGTCGCGGAGAGACCCAGTACTTC.

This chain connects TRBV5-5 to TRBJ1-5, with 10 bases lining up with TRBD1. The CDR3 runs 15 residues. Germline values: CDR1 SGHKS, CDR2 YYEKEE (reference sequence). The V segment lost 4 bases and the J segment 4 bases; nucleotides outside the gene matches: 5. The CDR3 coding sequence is TGTGCCAGCAGCAAGGGACAGGGGTGGAATCAGCCCCAGCATTTT. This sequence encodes CASSKGQGWNQPQHF.